A single sample gave rise to the 32 T cell receptor beta chains below, sequenced in a study of blood T cell repertoires in COVID-19. Sequencing used immunoSEQ multiplex PCR; TCRdb keeps in-frame clones, though not all of them. Altogether about 160,000 clones are present, around 83% being singletons, with the ten largest covering roughly 1%. The sample was peripheral blood. These receptors all stem from a man aged 40-49 years with acute or convalescent COVID-19.

The count of this clone is one. The chain couples TRBV7-2 to TRBJ1-4; TRBD1 matches at 8 bases. The CDR3 covers 16 residues. The trim removed 5 bases at V and 8 bases at J, leaving 13 bases unmatched. The germline V gene has CDR1 SGHTA and CDR2 FQGNSA. The CDR3 nucleotides are TGTGCCAGCAGCCCTACCCGGGGACAGGCGTCAGAAAAACTGTTTTTT. Translating gives CASSPTRGQASEKLFF.

The chain couples TRBV7-2 to TRBJ1-5; 8 nucleotides align to TRBD1. The V gene end was trimmed by 3 bases and the J gene end by 3 bases; junction bases not matched to a gene: 7. This CDR3 region has 16 residues. Germline CDR1 reads SGHTA; CDR2 reads FQGNSA. In nucleotides, the CDR3 is TGTGCCAGCAGCTTTAAGACAGGGGATTACAATCAGCCCCAGCATTTT. Encoded protein: CASSFKTGDYNQPQHF.

This clone was observed a single time. The rearrangement joins TRBV28 to TRBJ1-2, with 11 nucleotides matching TRBD1. The CDR3 runs 18 residues. Germline CDR1 is MDHEN and CDR2 is SYDVKM. V was clipped by 5 bases and J by 0 bases; unmatched bases: 11. Here the CDR3 reads CASSDARTGGLANYGYTF. In nucleotides, the CDR3 is TGTGCCAGCAGTGACGCCAGGACAGGGGGCTTAGCTAACTATGGCTACACCTTC.

The genes are TRBV9 and TRBJ2-3; D not certain. V gave up 3 bases and J gave up 3 bases, with 8 bases separating them. CDR1 is SGDLS and CDR2 is YYNGEE in the germline V gene. This CDR3 has 13 amino acids. In DNA form, the CDR3 reads TGTGCCAGCAGCGGACGACAAACAGATACGCAGTATTTT. It is translated as CASSGRQTDTQYF.

The chain has TRBV27 and TRBJ1-5; D not resolved. Trimming took off 4 bases at V and 3 bases at J, with 7 bases between the two ends. Germline V CDR1 and CDR2: MNHEY, SMNVEV (reference sequence). The CDR3 length is 13 residues. The CDR3 sequence: CASSYGYNQPQHF. The CDR3 DNA follows: TGTGCCAGCAGTTACGGTTACAATCAGCCCCAGCATTTT.

The rearrangement links TRBV5-4 to TRBJ2-7; D not certain. CDR1 is SGHNT, CDR2 YYREEE, per germline (reference sequence). Trimming removed 1 base from V and 5 bases from J, with 7 bases in between. This CDR3 is built from 12 residues. The CDR3 reads CASSLQNDEQYF. In DNA form, the CDR3 reads TGTGCCAGCAGCTTGCAGAACGACGAGCAGTACTTC.

The chain carries TRBV18 and TRBJ1-5; 8 nucleotides agree with TRBD1. The length of the CDR3 is 14 residues. CDR1 is KGHSH and CDR2 is LQKENI in the germline V gene. V dropped 5 bases and J dropped 5; count of bases not matched to a gene: 5. CDR3 nucleotides: TGTGCCAGCTCAGAGACAGGGGACTATCAGCCCCAGCATTTT. It encodes CASSETGDYQPQHF.

The rearrangement uses TRBV27 and TRBJ1-5; weak D call: TRBD1 (5 bases). Deletions cut 2 bases from V and 4 bases from J, with 15 bases between. The CDR3 covers 16 residues. Germline V gene sequence: CDR1 MNHEY, CDR2 SMNVEV (reference sequence). The CDR3 sequence: CASSLHDTGGNQPQHF. CDR3 sequence (DNA): TGTGCCAGCAGTTTACACGACACAGGAGGGAATCAGCCCCAGCATTTT.

The V and J genes are TRBV25-1 and TRBJ2-3; possible D gene TRBD2, 6 bases. CDR1 is MGHDK and CDR2 is SYGVNS in the germline V gene. The length of the CDR3 is 15 residues. V shed 4 bases and J shed 1 base, with 12 bases lying between them. CDR3 region: CASSGNSGRTDTQYF. The DNA of the CDR3 is TGTGCCAGCAGTGGGAATAGCGGACGCACAGATACGCAGTATTTT.

This chain joins TRBV5-1 and TRBJ2-1; possibly TRBD1 for D (5 bases). The germline V and J ends were trimmed by 9 bases and 7 bases, with 17 bases remaining between them. The CDR3 has 13 amino acids. CDR1 and CDR2 (germline): SGHRS, YFSETQ. The CDR3 DNA reads as TGCGCCACCTTAAAGGGGTTAATGAATGAGCAGTTCTTC. Translation: CATLKGLMNEQFF. The full variable domain, with the rest looked up from reference TRBV5-1 and TRBJ2-1, is KAGVTQTPRYLIKTRGQQVTLSCSPISGHRSVSWYQQTPGQGLQFLFEYFSETQRNKGNFPGRFSGRQFSNSRSEMNVSTLELGDSALYLCATLKGLMNEQFFGPGTRLTVL.

This clone was counted between two and nine times. The rearrangement links TRBV7-6 to TRBJ1-4; D not certain. Looked up from germline, CDR1 is SGHVS and CDR2 is FNYEAQ. This CDR3 has 15 residues. V was clipped by 4 bases and J by 0 bases, with 9 bases between them. The CDR3 nucleotides are TGTGCCAGCAGCTCGCAGGCAGCAACTAATGAAAAACTGTTTTTT. Protein sequence: CASSSQAATNEKLFF.

In its sample, this clone was seen once. The chain employs TRBV28 and TRBJ2-2; 14 bases map to TRBD2. With V trimmed by 8 bases and J by 0 bases, 2 bases remained unmatched. CDR1 is MDHEN, CDR2 SYDVKM, per germline. The CDR3 has 16 residues. The CDR3 nucleotides read TGTGCCAGCGGGACTAGCGGGGGACCGAACACCGGGGAGCTGTTTTTT. Its protein is CASGTSGGPNTGELFF.

The rearrangement joins TRBV5-6 to TRBJ1-1; D uncertain. Germline V gene data show CDR1 as SGHDT and CDR2 as YYEEEE. The CDR3 covers 16 residues. Deletions cut 4 bases from V and 0 bases from J, with 16 bases between. CDR3 bases: TGTGCCAGCAGCGCCCGACGCAGGACTTTGAACACTGAAGCTTTCTTT. Residues: CASSARRRTLNTEAFF.

The chain carries TRBV9 and TRBJ2-7; D possibly corresponds to TRBD2 (5 bases). The germline V gene encodes CDR1 SGDLS and CDR2 YYNGEE. With 4 bases removed from V and 6 bases from J, the gap between germline ends came to 17 bases. The CDR3 runs to 14 residues. CDR3 in DNA: TGTGCCAGCAGCATAAGTCTAGTCGAGGGCGAGCAGTACTTC. Protein: CASSISLVEGEQYF.

The chain carries TRBV30 and TRBJ1-1; possibly TRBD1 for D (5 bases). With 3 bases removed from V and 5 bases from J, the gap between germline ends came to 13 bases. This CDR3 spans 13 amino acids. Per germline, CDR1 GTSNPN and CDR2 SVGIG (reference sequence). For the CDR3, the DNA is TGTGCCTGGAGGCCCTCGGGGGGGACTGAAGCTTTCTTT. Encoded protein: CAWRPSGGTEAFF. Filled out from reference TRBV30 and TRBJ1-1, the complete variable domain reads SQTIHQWPATLVQPVGSPLSLECTVEGTSNPNLYWYRQAAGRGLQLLFYSVGIGQISSEVPQNLSASRPQDRQFILSSKKLLLSDSGFYLCAWRPSGGTEAFFGQGTRLTVV.

The chain combines TRBV19 with TRBJ1-1; D is unresolved. V dropped 6 bases and J dropped 0 bases, with 14 bases sitting between them. Germline-derived CDR1 and CDR2 are LNHDA and SQIVND (reference sequence). The CDR3 runs to 15 residues. The CDR3 sequence: CASRVAEIMNTEAFF. CDR3 coding DNA: TGTGCCAGTAGAGTGGCGGAAATAATGAACACTGAAGCTTTCTTT.

In this sample, this clone turned up a few times. V is TRBV7-9 and J is TRBJ1-1, with D possibly matching TRBD1 (6 bases). Germline CDR1 reads SEHNR; CDR2 reads FQNEAQ (reference sequence). Trimming left V 4 bases short and J 1 base short, with 10 bases between. This CDR3 has 14 amino acids. CDR3 protein: CASSSLTGNTEAFF. The CDR3 DNA follows: TGTGCCAGCAGCTCCTTGACAGGGAACACTGAAGCTTTCTTT.

The chain employs TRBV9 and TRBJ2-2; 8 positions agree with TRBD2. The CDR3 runs to 15 residues. Germline CDR1 is SGDLS and CDR2 is YYNGEE. V lost 4 bases and J lost 4; bases outside the gene matches: 6. CDR3 loop: CASSFSGMGTGELFF. Here the CDR3 DNA reads TGTGCCAGCAGCTTTAGCGGGATGGGCACCGGGGAGCTGTTTTTT.

J is TRBJ2-7 and V is TRBV3-1 (or the pseudogene TRBV3-2); perhaps TRBD2 as D (6 bases). V shed 0 bases and J shed 6 bases, with 9 bases lying between them. CDR1 and CDR2 from the germline V gene are LGHDT and YNNKEL (reference sequence). The CDR3 runs 13 residues. CDR3 nucleotides: TGTGCCAGCAGCCAAGATAGCGGAGCCGAGCAGTACTTC. It is translated as CASSQDSGAEQYF.

V and J are TRBV12-3 or TRBV12-4 and TRBJ2-3, with 7 bases aligning to TRBD1. V dropped 6 bases and J dropped 7; count of bases not matched to a gene: 7. This CDR3 is built from 13 residues. The CDR3 DNA is TGTGCCAGCAGGTCGACAGGGCGGAATACGCAGTATTTT. Translation: CASRSTGRNTQYF.

In this sample, this clone turned up once. The chain couples TRBV7-8 to TRBJ2-7, with D perhaps matching TRBD1 (6 bases). In germline, CDR1 is SGHVS, CDR2 FQNEAQ. The CDR3 has 13 amino acids. Trimming removed 5 bases at V and 4 bases at J, with 12 bases between. In DNA form, the CDR3 reads TGTGCCAGCAGCCCAGGGGCCGGATACGAGCAGTACTTC. Translated: CASSPGAGYEQYF.

This clone showed up just once. The gene calls are TRBV11-2 and TRBJ2-5; D unresolved. The CDR3 has 11 residues. Looked up from germline, CDR1 is SGHAT and CDR2 is FQNNGV. V was shortened by 1 base and J by 9 bases, with 6 bases between the two germline ends. The CDR3 here is CASSLARAQYF. Here the CDR3 DNA reads TGTGCCAGCAGCTTAGCCCGGGCCCAGTACTTC.

CDR3 sequence: CASTLQGPEYGYTF. The CDR3 bases are TGTGCCAGCACTTTACAGGGGCCCGAGTATGGCTACACCTTC. The V and J genes are TRBV2 and TRBJ1-2; TRBD1 matches at 7 bases. This CDR3 has 14 residues. Unmatched junction bases numbered 10, after V lost 7 bases and J lost 5 bases. Germline assignment: CDR1 SNHLY and CDR2 FYNNEI.

This clone was counted once. The chain recombines TRBV7-9 with TRBJ2-7, with TRBD1 matching 7 bases. The germline gives CDR1 SEHNR, CDR2 FQNEAQ (reference sequence). CDR3 size: 15 residues. V lost 3 bases and J lost 6; bases outside the gene matches: 11. The CDR3 sequence: CASSLSGQAVSEQYF. CDR3 in DNA: TGTGCCAGCAGCTTGTCCGGACAGGCAGTAAGCGAGCAGTACTTC.

CDR3 bases: TGTGCCAGCAGCTTGGGGACAGGGAACACTGAAGCTTTCTTT. Amino acids: CASSLGTGNTEAFF. This rearrangement joins TRBV5-4 to TRBJ1-1; 7 bases map to TRBD1. Germline CDR1 and CDR2: SGHNT and YYREEE (reference sequence). Trimming at V came to 0 bases and at J to 1 base, leaving 0 bases not matched to a gene. The CDR3 runs to 14 residues. The whole variable domain, filled in from reference TRBV5-4 and TRBJ1-1, reads ETGVTQSPTHLIKTRGQQVTLRCSSQSGHNTVSWYQQALGQGPQFIFQYYREEENGRGNFPPRFSGLQFPNYSSELNVNALELDDSALYLCASSLGTGNTEAFFGQGTRLTVV.

The chain is built from TRBV28 and TRBJ2-7, with TRBD1 matching 9 bases. CDR1 is MDHEN and CDR2 is SYDVKM in the germline V gene. The CDR3 spans 13 residues. The V segment lost 7 bases and the J segment 6 bases; nucleotides outside the gene matches: 7. The DNA of the CDR3 is TGTGCCAGCAACCCACAGGGGGCCCGCGAGCAGTACTTC. Its protein is CASNPQGAREQYF.

The chain has TRBV12-5 and TRBJ2-2; tentative D call: TRBD2 (5 bases). The CDR3 runs to 17 residues. V shed 1 base and J shed 6 bases, with 18 bases lying between them. Per the germline V gene, CDR1 is LGHNT and CDR2 is FRNRAP. Written as DNA, the CDR3 is TGTGCTAGTGGTTTGGGGAGCGGCACAACGCATCCCGGGGAGCTGTTTTTT. Protein product: CASGLGSGTTHPGELFF.

The chain links TRBV27 to TRBJ1-1; the D is unclear. Germline CDR1 reads MNHEY; CDR2 reads SMNVEV (reference sequence). Deletions cut 2 bases from V and 5 bases from J, with 12 bases between. This CDR3 contains 14 residues. CDR3 sequence (DNA): TGTGCCAGCAGTTTAGTTCCGGGAAGGACTGAAGCTTTCTTT. This translates into CASSLVPGRTEAFF.

The rearrangement joins TRBV5-4 to TRBJ1-2, with unresolved D. V lost 0 bases, J lost 3 bases, and 6 bases lay in between. Germline V gene sequence: CDR1 SGHNT, CDR2 YYREEE (reference sequence). CDR3 length equals 13 residues. CDR3 protein: CASSLDPDYGYTF. In nucleotides, the CDR3 is TGTGCCAGCAGCTTGGATCCCGACTATGGCTACACCTTC.

The rearrangement uses TRBV20-1 and TRBJ1-1, with D possibly being TRBD1 (5 bases). The V and J ends lost 3 bases and 2 bases respectively, with 13 bases between them. There are 14 residues in the CDR3. Germline CDR1 is DFQATT and CDR2 is SNEGSKA (reference sequence). For the CDR3, the DNA is TGCAGTGCTAGTCGACAGCTTACTAACACTGAAGCTTTCTTT. Protein product: CSASRQLTNTEAFF.

The chain recombines TRBV20-1 with TRBJ1-2, with D perhaps TRBD1 (6 bases). The V and J ends lost 6 bases and 2 bases respectively, with 22 bases between them. Germline CDR1 and CDR2: DFQATT and SNEGSKA (reference sequence). The CDR3 totals 16 residues. As DNA, the CDR3 is TGCAGTGCCAGTTCCTTCGGGCAGGACAGAAACTATGGCTACACCTTC. Its translation: CSASSFGQDRNYGYTF.

In this sample, this clone turned up a few times. This CDR3 reads CASSFGTANTEAFF. The CDR3 DNA reads as TGTGCCAGCTCATTCGGGACAGCCAACACTGAAGCTTTCTTT. The gene calls are TRBV18 and TRBJ1-1; 7 nucleotides line up with TRBD1. Germline V gene sequence: CDR1 KGHSH, CDR2 LQKENI. The CDR3 extends over 14 amino acids. V dropped 5 bases and J dropped 2; count of bases not matched to a gene: 5.